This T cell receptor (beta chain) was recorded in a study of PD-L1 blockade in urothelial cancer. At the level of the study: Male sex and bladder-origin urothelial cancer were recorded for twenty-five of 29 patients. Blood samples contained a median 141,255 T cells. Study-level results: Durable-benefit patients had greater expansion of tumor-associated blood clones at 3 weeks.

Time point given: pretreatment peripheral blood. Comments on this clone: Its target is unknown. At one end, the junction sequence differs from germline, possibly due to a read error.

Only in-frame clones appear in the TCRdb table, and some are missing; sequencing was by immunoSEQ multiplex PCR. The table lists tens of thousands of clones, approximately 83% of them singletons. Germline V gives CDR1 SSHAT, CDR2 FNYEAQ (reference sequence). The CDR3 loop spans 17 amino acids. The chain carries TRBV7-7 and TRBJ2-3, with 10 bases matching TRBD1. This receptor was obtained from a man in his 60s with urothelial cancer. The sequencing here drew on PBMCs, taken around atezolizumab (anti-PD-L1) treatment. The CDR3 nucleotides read TGTGCTAGCAGCGAGGCGGGACAGGGGTTGAGAACAGATACGCAGTATTTT. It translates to CASSEAGQGLRTDTQYF.